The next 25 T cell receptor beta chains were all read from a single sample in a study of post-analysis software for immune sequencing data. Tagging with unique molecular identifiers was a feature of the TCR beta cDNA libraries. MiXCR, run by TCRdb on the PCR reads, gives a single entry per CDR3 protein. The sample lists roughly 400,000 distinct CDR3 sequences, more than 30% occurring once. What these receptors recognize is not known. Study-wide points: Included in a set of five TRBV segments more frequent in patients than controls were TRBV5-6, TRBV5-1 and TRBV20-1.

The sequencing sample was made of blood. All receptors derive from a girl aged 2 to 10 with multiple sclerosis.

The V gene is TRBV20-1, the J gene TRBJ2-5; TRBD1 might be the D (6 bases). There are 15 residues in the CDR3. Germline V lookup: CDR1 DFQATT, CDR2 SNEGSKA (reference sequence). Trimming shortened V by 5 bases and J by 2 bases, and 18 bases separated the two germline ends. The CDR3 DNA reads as TGCAGTGCTGCCATAGGGGGTAACAAACAAGAGACCCAGTACTTC. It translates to CSAAIGGNKQETQYF.

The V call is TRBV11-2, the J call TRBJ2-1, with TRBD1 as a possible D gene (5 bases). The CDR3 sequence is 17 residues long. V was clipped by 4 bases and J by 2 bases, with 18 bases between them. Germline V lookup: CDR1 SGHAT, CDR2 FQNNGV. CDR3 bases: TGTGCCAGCAGCTGGAGCTGGAGACAGAGCCCCTACAATGAGCAGTTCTTC. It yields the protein CASSWSWRQSPYNEQFF.

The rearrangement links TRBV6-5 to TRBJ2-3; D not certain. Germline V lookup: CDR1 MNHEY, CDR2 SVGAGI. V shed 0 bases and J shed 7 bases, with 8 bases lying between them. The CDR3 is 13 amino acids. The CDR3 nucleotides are TGTGCCAGCAGTTACTCGAAGTATAATACGCAGTATTTT. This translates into CASSYSKYNTQYF.

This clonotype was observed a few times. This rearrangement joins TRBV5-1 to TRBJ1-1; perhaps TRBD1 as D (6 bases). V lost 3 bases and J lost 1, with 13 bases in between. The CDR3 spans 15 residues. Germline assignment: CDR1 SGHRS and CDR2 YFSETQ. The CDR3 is CASSWGPGGNTEAFF. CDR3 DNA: TGCGCCAGCAGCTGGGGGCCCGGGGGGAACACTGAAGCTTTCTTT.

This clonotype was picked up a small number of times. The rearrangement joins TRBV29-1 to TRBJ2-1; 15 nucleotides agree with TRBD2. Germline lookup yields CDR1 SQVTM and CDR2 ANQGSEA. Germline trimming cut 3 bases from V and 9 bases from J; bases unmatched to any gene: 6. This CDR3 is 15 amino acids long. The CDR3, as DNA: TGCAGCGTTGATGGGGGGACTAGCGGGAGGATTGAGCAGTTCTTC. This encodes CSVDGGTSGRIEQFF.

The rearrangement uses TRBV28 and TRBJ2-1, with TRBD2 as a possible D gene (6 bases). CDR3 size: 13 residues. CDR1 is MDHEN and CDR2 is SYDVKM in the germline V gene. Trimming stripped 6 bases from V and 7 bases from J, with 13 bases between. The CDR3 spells CASSGGLRNEQFF. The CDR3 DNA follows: TGTGCCAGCAGCGGGGGATTGAGGAATGAGCAGTTCTTC.

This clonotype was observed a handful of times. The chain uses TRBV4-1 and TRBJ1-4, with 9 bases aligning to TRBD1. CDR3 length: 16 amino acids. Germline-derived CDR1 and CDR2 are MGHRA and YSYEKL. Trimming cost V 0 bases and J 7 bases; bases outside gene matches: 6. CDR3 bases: TGCGCCAGCAGCCAAGATAAGGGACAGGGTCTTGAAAAACTGTTTTTT. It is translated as CASSQDKGQGLEKLFF.

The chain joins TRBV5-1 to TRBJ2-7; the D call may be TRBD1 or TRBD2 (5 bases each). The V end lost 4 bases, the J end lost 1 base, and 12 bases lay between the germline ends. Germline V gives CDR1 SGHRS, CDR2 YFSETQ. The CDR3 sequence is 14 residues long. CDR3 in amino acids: CASSEGTVSYEQYF. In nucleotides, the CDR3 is TGCGCCAGCAGCGAAGGGACGGTGTCCTACGAGCAGTACTTC.

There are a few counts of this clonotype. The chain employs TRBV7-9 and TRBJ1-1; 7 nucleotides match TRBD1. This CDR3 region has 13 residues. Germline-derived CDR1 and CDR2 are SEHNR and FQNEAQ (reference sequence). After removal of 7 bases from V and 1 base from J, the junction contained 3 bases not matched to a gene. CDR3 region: CASTGQENTEAFF. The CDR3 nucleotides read TGTGCCAGCACAGGACAGGAGAACACTGAAGCTTTCTTT.

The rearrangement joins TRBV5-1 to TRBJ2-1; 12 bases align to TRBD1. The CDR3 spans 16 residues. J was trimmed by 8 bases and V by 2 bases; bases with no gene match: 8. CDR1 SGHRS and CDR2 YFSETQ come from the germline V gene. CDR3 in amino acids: CASSFLGGQGAYEQFF. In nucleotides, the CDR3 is TGCGCCAGCAGCTTCCTAGGGGGACAGGGGGCGTATGAGCAGTTCTTC.

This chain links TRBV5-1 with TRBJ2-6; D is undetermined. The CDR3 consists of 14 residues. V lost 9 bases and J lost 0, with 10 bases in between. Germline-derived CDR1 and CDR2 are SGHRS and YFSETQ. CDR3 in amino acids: CATKGSSGANVLTF. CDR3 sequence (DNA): TGCGCCACCAAAGGAAGCTCTGGGGCCAACGTCCTGACTTTC.

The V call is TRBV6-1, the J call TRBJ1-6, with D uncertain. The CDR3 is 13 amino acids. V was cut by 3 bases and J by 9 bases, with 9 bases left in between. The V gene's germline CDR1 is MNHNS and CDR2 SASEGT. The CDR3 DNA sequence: TGTGCCAGCAGTGAGATTGATACTTCACCCCTCCACTTT. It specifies CASSEIDTSPLHF.

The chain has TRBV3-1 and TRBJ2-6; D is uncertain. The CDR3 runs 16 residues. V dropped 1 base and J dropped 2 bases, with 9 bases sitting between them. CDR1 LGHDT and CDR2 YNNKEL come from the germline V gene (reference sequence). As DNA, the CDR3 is TGTGCCAGCAGCCAAGTAGGCCCTCCTGGGGCCAACGTCCTGACTTTC. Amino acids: CASSQVGPPGANVLTF.

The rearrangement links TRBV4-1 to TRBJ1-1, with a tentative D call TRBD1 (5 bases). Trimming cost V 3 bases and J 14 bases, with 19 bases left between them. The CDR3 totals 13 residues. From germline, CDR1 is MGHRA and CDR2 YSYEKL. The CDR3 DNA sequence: TGCGCCAGCAGCCACAACGAGGGGCTTGAGCTGTTCTTT. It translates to CASSHNEGLELFF.

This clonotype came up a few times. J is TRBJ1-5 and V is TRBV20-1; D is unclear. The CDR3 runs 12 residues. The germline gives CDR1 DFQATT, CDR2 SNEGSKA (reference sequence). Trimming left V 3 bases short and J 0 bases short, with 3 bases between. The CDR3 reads CSASHSNQPQHF. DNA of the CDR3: TGCAGTGCTAGCCATAGCAATCAGCCCCAGCATTTT.

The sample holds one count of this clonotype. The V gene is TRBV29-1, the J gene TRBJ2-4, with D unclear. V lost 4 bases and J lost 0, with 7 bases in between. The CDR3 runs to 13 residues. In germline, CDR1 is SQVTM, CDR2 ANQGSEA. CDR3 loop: CSVGLRAKNIQYF. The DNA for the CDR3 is TGCAGCGTTGGGCTTAGAGCCAAAAACATTCAGTACTTC. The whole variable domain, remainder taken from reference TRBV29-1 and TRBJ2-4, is SAVISQKPSRDICQRGTSLTIQCQVDSQVTMMFWYRQQPGQSLTLIATANQGSEATYESGFVIDKFPISRPNLTFSTLTVSNMSPEDSSIYLCSVGLRAKNIQYFGAGTRLSVL.

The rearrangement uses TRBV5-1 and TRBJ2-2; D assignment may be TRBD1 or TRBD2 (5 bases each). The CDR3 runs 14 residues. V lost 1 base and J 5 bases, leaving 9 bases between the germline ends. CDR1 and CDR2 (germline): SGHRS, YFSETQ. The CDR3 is CASSLIGTTGELFF. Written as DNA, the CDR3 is TGCGCCAGCAGCTTGATCGGGACGACCGGGGAGCTGTTTTTT.

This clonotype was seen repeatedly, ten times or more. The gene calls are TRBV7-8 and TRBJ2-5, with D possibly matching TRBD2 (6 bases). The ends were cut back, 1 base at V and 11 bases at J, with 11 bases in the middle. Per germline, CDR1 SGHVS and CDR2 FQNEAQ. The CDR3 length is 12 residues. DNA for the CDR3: TGTGCCAGCAGCTTAGTCGGGAGTCATCAGTACTTC. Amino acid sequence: CASSLVGSHQYF.

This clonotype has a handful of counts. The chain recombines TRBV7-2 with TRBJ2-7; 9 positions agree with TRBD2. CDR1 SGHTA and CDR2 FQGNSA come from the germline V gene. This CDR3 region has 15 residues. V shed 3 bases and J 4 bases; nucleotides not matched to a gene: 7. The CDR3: CASSFETSGVYEQYF. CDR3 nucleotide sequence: TGTGCCAGCAGCTTCGAGACTAGCGGTGTATACGAGCAGTACTTC.

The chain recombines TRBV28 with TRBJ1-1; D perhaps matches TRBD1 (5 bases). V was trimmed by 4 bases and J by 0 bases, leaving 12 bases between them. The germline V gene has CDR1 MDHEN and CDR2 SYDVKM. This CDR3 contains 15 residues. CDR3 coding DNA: TGTGCCAGCAGTTCGGACGGGACTGTGAACACTGAAGCTTTCTTT. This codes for CASSSDGTVNTEAFF.

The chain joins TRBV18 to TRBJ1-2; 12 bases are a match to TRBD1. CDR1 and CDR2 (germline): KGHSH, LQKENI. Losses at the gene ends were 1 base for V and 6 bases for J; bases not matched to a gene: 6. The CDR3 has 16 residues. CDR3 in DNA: TGTGCCAGCTCACCACGGATCGGGACAGGGGGCGATGGCTACACCTTC. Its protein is CASSPRIGTGGDGYTF.

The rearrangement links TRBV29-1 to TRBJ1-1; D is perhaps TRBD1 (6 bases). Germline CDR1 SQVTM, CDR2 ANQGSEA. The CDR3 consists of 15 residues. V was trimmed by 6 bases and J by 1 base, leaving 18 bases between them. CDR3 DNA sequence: TGCAGCGTGAGTCTCCGACAGGTCGGGAACACTGAAGCTTTCTTT. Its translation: CSVSLRQVGNTEAFF.

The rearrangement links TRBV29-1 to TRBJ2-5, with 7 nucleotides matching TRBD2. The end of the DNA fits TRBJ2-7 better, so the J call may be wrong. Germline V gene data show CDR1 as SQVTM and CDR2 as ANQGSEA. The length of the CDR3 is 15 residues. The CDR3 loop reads CSVEEVIGRNYEQYF. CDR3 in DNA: TGCAGCGTTGAAGAGGTCATCGGGAGGAATTACGAGCAGTACTTC.

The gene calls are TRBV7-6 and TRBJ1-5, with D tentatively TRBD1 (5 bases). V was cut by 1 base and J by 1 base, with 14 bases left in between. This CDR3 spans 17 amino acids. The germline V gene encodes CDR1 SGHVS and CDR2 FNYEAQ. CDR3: CASSLGAGFDSNQPQHF. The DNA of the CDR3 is TGTGCCAGCAGCTTAGGGGCAGGGTTTGACAGCAATCAGCCCCAGCATTTT.

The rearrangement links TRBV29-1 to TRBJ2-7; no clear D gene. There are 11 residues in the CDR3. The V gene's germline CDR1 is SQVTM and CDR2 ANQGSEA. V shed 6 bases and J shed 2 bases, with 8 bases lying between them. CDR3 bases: TGCAGCGTCTTAGGCACCTACGAGCAGTACTTC. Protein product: CSVLGTYEQYF.